Below are 32 T cell receptor beta chains sequenced from a single sample in a study of Graves' ophthalmopathy and Graves' hyperthyroidism. Amplified TCR beta CDR3 regions were obtained using RNA transcripts as template. A first-round RT-PCR used HTBI primers, followed by a second-round multiplex PCR. Each CDR3 protein gets one entry after TCRdb re-called the multiplex PCR reads with MiXCR. The table shows over a million distinct CDR3 sequences, with less than 45% occurring only once. Sequencing input: peripheral blood or thyroid tissue (not recorded which). These receptors originate from an adult man with Graves' hyperthyroidism.

This clonotype was detected only once. CDR3 loop: CASGSRRVYEQYF. The CDR3 region has the DNA TGTGCCAGCGGAAGCCGTAGGGTCTACGAGCAGTACTTC. V and J are TRBV10-3 and TRBJ2-7; D gene ambiguous. From germline, CDR1 is ENHRY and CDR2 SYGVKD. The CDR3 length is 13 residues. Trimming stripped 10 bases from V and 3 bases from J, with 16 bases between.

This clonotype was seen at least ten times. This chain links TRBV5-4 with TRBJ1-2; D is undetermined. Germline V CDR1 and CDR2: SGHNT, YYREEE (reference sequence). Trimming stripped 4 bases from V and 8 bases from J, with 15 bases between. The CDR3 runs to 13 residues. CDR3 region: CASSPRAAEGYTF. CDR3 bases: TGTGCCAGCAGCCCCCGGGCCGCGGAGGGCTACACCTTC.

On this clonotype itself: Since a much larger clone is just one base distant, this may be a read error. The chain is built from TRBV5-4 and TRBJ1-1, with a weak D call TRBD1 (6 bases). Germline V CDR1 and CDR2: SGHNT, YYREEE (reference sequence). The CDR3 covers 13 residues. The CDR3 here is CASSLPGATGAFF. The CDR3 DNA follows: TGTGCCAGCAGCTTGCCAGGGGCCACTGGAGCTTTCTTT.

On this clonotype: A read error may explain this, as a much larger clone is one base away. V is TRBV14 and J is TRBJ1-1; D perhaps matches TRBD1 (5 bases). There are 14 residues in the CDR3. Trimming took off 0 bases at V and 4 bases at J, with 9 bases between the two ends. The germline gives CDR1 SGHDN, CDR2 FVKESK. The CDR3 protein is CASSQEGGFTEAFF. The CDR3 DNA follows: TGTGCCAGCAGCCAAGAGGGGGGTTTCACTGAAGCTTTCTTT.

This clonotype was observed once. The chain links TRBV29-1 to TRBJ2-7, with D perhaps matching TRBD1 or TRBD2 (8 bases each). Germline-derived CDR1 and CDR2 are SQVTM and ANQGSEA. V shed 8 bases and J shed 4 bases, with 15 bases lying between them. This CDR3 contains 12 residues. The CDR3 bases are TGCAGCTTAGCGGGGACAGGTTACGAGCAGTACTTC. It encodes CSLAGTGYEQYF.

The chain combines TRBV5-1 with TRBJ1-1, with D tentatively TRBD1 (6 bases). The CDR3 runs 16 residues. Trimming stripped 2 bases from V and 4 bases from J, with 18 bases between. CDR1 is SGHRS and CDR2 is YFSETQ in the germline V gene. The CDR3 region has the DNA TGCGCCAGCAGCTTTGGCAGGGGATTCCGGAGCACTGAAGCTTTCTTT. This codes for CASSFGRGFRSTEAFF. The whole variable domain, filled in from reference TRBV5-1 and TRBJ1-1, reads KAGVTQTPRYLIKTRGQQVTLSCSPISGHRSVSWYQQTPGQGLQFLFEYFSETQRNKGNFPGRFSGRQFSNSRSEMNVSTLELGDSALYLCASSFGRGFRSTEAFFGQGTRLTVV.

This rearrangement joins TRBV10-3 to TRBJ1-1, with no clear D. Germline-derived CDR1 and CDR2 are ENHRY and SYGVKD. This CDR3 has 14 amino acids. The V end was cut by 1 base, the J end by 3 bases, with 9 bases between. The CDR3 reads CAISEWAGYTEAFF. The CDR3 nucleotides are TGTGCCATCAGTGAGTGGGCGGGGTACACTGAAGCTTTCTTT.

This clonotype was seen only a few times. V usage is TRBV10-3 and J usage is TRBJ1-1; 10 bases align to TRBD1. V trimming: 10 bases; J trimming: 0 bases; junction bases outside the gene matches: 11. Germline V lookup: CDR1 ENHRY, CDR2 SYGVKD. The CDR3 is made up of 16 amino acids. CDR3 amino acids: CATGRTGGSLNTEAFF. In nucleotides, the CDR3 is TGTGCCACGGGTCGGACAGGGGGAAGCTTGAACACTGAAGCTTTCTTT.

This clonotype was seen many times. The V and J genes are TRBV6-6 and TRBJ2-5; a weak D match, TRBD1 (5 bases). Germline assignment: CDR1 MNHNY and CDR2 SVGAGI (reference sequence). This CDR3 is built from 13 residues. Trimming left V 6 bases short and J 5 bases short, with 13 bases between. CDR3 nucleotides: TGTGCCAGCAGACAAGGGGTTGGGGAGACCCAGTACTTC. This sequence encodes CASRQGVGETQYF.

The chain couples TRBV13 to TRBJ2-5; TRBD1 aligns across 11 bases. The CDR3 covers 16 residues. Germline loops: CDR1 PRHDT, CDR2 FYEKMQ (reference sequence). V lost 5 bases to trimming and J lost 2 bases; unmatched junction nucleotides: 7. The CDR3 here is CASSERTGGQQETQYF. CDR3 DNA: TGTGCCAGCAGCGAACGGACAGGGGGCCAACAAGAGACCCAGTACTTC.

This clonotype was found many times. The chain is built from TRBV2 and TRBJ1-6, with D possibly being TRBD1 (5 bases). V shed 3 bases and J shed 10 bases, with 10 bases lying between them. Per the germline V gene, CDR1 is SNHLY and CDR2 is FYNNEI. This CDR3 has 13 amino acids. The CDR3, as DNA: TGTGCCAGCAGTGACAGGGTCTGGTCACCCCTCCACTTT. Translated: CASSDRVWSPLHF.

On this clonotype itself: This may be a read error, as it is one base from a much larger clone. This chain connects TRBV12-3 or TRBV12-4 to TRBJ1-3; 7 nucleotides align to TRBD1. The CDR3 spans 15 residues. The CDR3 here is CAISKQGLAGNTIYF. In nucleotides, the CDR3 is TGTGCCATCAGTAAACAGGGGCTTGCCGGAAACACCATATATTTT.

The sample holds many counts of this clonotype. This rearrangement joins TRBV7-2 to TRBJ2-7, with D perhaps given as TRBD1 or TRBD2 (5 bases each). The CDR3 has 11 amino acids. V lost 5 bases to trimming and J lost 13 bases, with 15 bases between them. Per germline, CDR1 SGHTA and CDR2 FQGNSA. CDR3 DNA: TGTGCCAGCAGCCCCCGGGGCAACCTTTACTTC. Encoded protein: CASSPRGNLYF.

This clonotype was counted only a few times. One end of the junction fails to match germline, which may point to a read error. The chain couples TRBV6-5 to TRBJ1-6; the D is unclear. The CDR3 is 11 residues long. Germline assignment: CDR1 MNHEY and CDR2 SVGAGI. The CDR3 nucleotides are TGTGCCAGCAGTAAGAATTCGCCCCTCCACTTT. Its protein product is CASSKNSPLHF.

The chain carries TRBV4-2 and TRBJ2-2; D perhaps matches TRBD2 (5 bases). Trimming cost V 1 base and J 4 bases, with 19 bases left between them. The CDR3 is 18 amino acids. Per the germline V gene, CDR1 is LGHNA and CDR2 is YNFKEQ. The CDR3 DNA reads TGTGCCAGCAGCCAAGTATGGGGAGACACCGGCGGCACCGGGGAGCTGTTTTTT. Translation gives CASSQVWGDTGGTGELFF.

This clonotype has ten or more counts. The chain has TRBV29-1 and TRBJ2-7, with D unclear. The CDR3 contains 12 residues. Germline loops: CDR1 SQVTM, CDR2 ANQGSEA. Trimming took 4 bases from V and 3 from J, leaving 10 bases between them. The CDR3 bases are TGCAGCGTTGTGGTCAGGCACTACGAGCAGTACTTC. The encoded protein is CSVVVRHYEQYF.

This chain links TRBV12-3 or TRBV12-4 with TRBJ2-7; no reliable D call. Trimming took off 3 bases at V and 4 bases at J, with 13 bases between the two ends. This CDR3 contains 14 residues. The CDR3 DNA is TGTGCCAGCAGTTTGAGGAATGGGCCTTACGAGCAGTACTTC. Amino acid sequence: CASSLRNGPYEQYF.

This clonotype showed up many times. J is TRBJ1-5 and V is TRBV5-1; the D is unclear. CDR3 length: 14 amino acids. V lost 3 bases and J 7 bases, leaving 14 bases between the germline ends. From germline, CDR1 is SGHRS and CDR2 YFSETQ. Here the CDR3 reads CASSSLPSGQPQHF. The CDR3 DNA follows: TGCGCCAGCAGCTCACTCCCATCTGGGCAGCCCCAGCATTTT.

The V and J genes are TRBV7-9 and TRBJ2-5; maybe TRBD2 (6 bases). The CDR3 covers 14 residues. Germline V gene lookup returns CDR1 SEHNR and CDR2 FQNEAQ (reference sequence). Deletions cut 2 bases from V and 4 bases from J, with 11 bases between. In DNA, the CDR3 is TGTGCCAGCAGCTTAACTTTGGGAGGAGAGACCCAGTACTTC. It codes for CASSLTLGGETQYF. The full variable domain, with the rest looked up from reference TRBV7-9 and TRBJ2-5, is DTGVSQNPRHKITKRGQNVTFRCDPISEHNRLYWYRQTLGQGPEFLTYFQNEAQLEKSRLLSDRFSAERPKGSFSTLEIQRTEQGDSAMYLCASSLTLGGETQYFGPGTRLLVL.

This clonotype was counted ten times or more. The J gene is TRBJ1-4, the V gene TRBV7-9; D remains unclear. Trimming removed 5 bases at V and 4 bases at J, with 11 bases between. Per the germline V gene, CDR1 is SEHNR and CDR2 is FQNEAQ (reference sequence). The CDR3 extends over 14 amino acids. The CDR3 DNA reads as TGTGCCAGCAGCCGGGTCCGGGATAATGAAAAACTGTTTTTT. Translating gives CASSRVRDNEKLFF.

This clonotype was observed once. This may stem from a read error, because a much larger clone lies one nucleotide away. This chain links TRBV19 with TRBJ1-5; D ambiguous. Trimming took off 5 bases at V and 3 bases at J, with 14 bases between the two ends. CDR1 and CDR2 from the germline V gene are LNHDA and SQIVND (reference sequence). This CDR3 comprises 15 residues. The chain's CDR3 is CASSATPPVNQPQHF. The CDR3 DNA sequence: TGTGCCAGTAGTGCTACCCCACCGGTCAATCAGCCCCAGCATTTT.

V gene TRBV24-1 combines with J gene TRBJ1-2; no firm D call. Germline V gene sequence: CDR1 KGHDR, CDR2 SFDVKD. The CDR3 length is 11 residues. The germline V and J ends were trimmed by 7 bases and 4 bases, with 6 bases remaining between them. The CDR3 region is CATRSAYGYTF. CDR3 nucleotide sequence: TGTGCCACCAGAAGCGCCTATGGCTACACCTTC.

In its sample, this clonotype was seen a few times. Given the absence of the conserved phenylalanine or tryptophan at the CDR3 end, a read error is likely. The DNA is omitted, as the CDR3 cannot be located on it reliably, and the CDR3 follows TCRdb's listing. The chain carries TRBV29-1 and TRBJ2-7. Germline V gene sequence: CDR1 SQVTM, CDR2 ANQGSEA. The CDR3 region is 8 residues in length, termini included. The CDR3 loop reads CSVTAERY.

This clonotype was recorded many times. The chain links TRBV10-3 to TRBJ2-5; 8 bases are a match to TRBD2. Germline V gives CDR1 ENHRY, CDR2 SYGVKD. The J segment lost 5 bases and the V segment lost 4 bases, leaving 9 bases of the junction unmatched. The CDR3 has 15 amino acids. This CDR3 reads CAISAAGTSDETQYF. CDR3 coding DNA: TGTGCCATCAGTGCGGCCGGGACTAGTGACGAGACCCAGTACTTC.

This clonotype was picked up many times. The V and J genes are TRBV6-5 and TRBJ1-2; a weak D match, TRBD1 (6 bases). V lost 2 bases and J lost 2, with 9 bases in between. CDR3 size: 14 residues. The germline gives CDR1 MNHEY, CDR2 SVGAGI. The chain's CDR3 is CASSYGGRNYGYTF. In nucleotides, the CDR3 is TGTGCCAGCAGTTACGGGGGCAGAAACTATGGCTACACCTTC.

This clonotype was detected ten times or more. The chain employs TRBV11-2 and TRBJ2-7, with D unclear. Germline-derived CDR1 and CDR2 are SGHAT and FQNNGV. Trimming shortened V by 1 base and J by 6 bases, and 10 bases separated the two germline ends. The CDR3 totals 13 residues. The CDR3 reads CASSLAPASEQYF. CDR3 nucleotide sequence: TGTGCCAGCAGCTTAGCCCCAGCCAGCGAGCAGTACTTC.

The genes are TRBV5-1 and TRBJ2-2; TRBD2 aligns across 13 bases. J gave up 7 bases and V 4 bases, and 7 bases lay outside the gene matches. CDR3 length: 16 residues. Germline assignment: CDR1 SGHRS and CDR2 YFSETQ. The CDR3 sequence: CASSPNGLAGVGELFF. In DNA form, the CDR3 reads TGCGCCAGCAGCCCGAACGGACTAGCGGGGGTCGGGGAGCTGTTTTTT.

This clonotype was counted ten times or more. The rearrangement uses TRBV10-3 and TRBJ2-2; 8 positions agree with TRBD1. CDR1 and CDR2 (germline): ENHRY, SYGVKD. V gave up 6 bases and J gave up 7 bases; unmatched junction bases: 7. The CDR3 loop spans 14 amino acids. The CDR3 reads CAIRRQGTNGELFF. As DNA, the CDR3 is TGTGCCATCAGACGACAGGGGACAAACGGGGAGCTGTTTTTT.

The chain couples TRBV20-1 to TRBJ2-1, with D unclear. V was shortened by 3 bases and J by 8 bases, with 11 bases between the two germline ends. The V gene's germline CDR1 is DFQATT and CDR2 SNEGSKA (reference sequence). CDR3 length: 12 residues. The CDR3 nucleotides are TGCAGTGCTAGGCTAAGGGTCGATGAGCAGTTCTTC. Protein product: CSARLRVDEQFF.

The CDR3 here is CASSRGGANQPQHF. CDR3 bases: TGTGCCAGCTCCCGAGGTGGGGCTAACCAGCCCCAGCATTTT. The chain combines TRBV19 with TRBJ1-5, with a tentative D call TRBD1 (5 bases). V lost 9 bases to trimming and J lost 7 bases, with 19 bases between them. The CDR3 is 14 amino acids. CDR1 is LNHDA, CDR2 SQIVND, per germline (reference sequence).

This clonotype was observed at least ten times. The CDR3 DNA reads TGCGCCAGCAGCCAAGACCAACACTACACCATATATTTT. This translates into CASSQDQHYTIYF. This chain links TRBV4-3 with TRBJ1-3; D remains unclear. CDR3 size: 13 residues. V lost 0 bases and J lost 8, with 8 bases in between. The germline CDR1 and CDR2 sequences are LGHNA and YSLEER.

The rearrangement uses TRBV29-1 and TRBJ1-5; possibly TRBD1 for D (5 bases). The CDR3 loop spans 13 amino acids. V lost 6 bases and J lost 2, with 11 bases in between. Germline V CDR1 and CDR2: SQVTM, ANQGSEA. This CDR3 reads CSVVGGGNQPQHF. The CDR3 DNA sequence: TGCAGCGTGGTGGGAGGGGGCAATCAGCCCCAGCATTTT.